Detailed here is one T cell receptor beta chain. Here immunoSEQ multiplex PCR was the method, and the copy in TCRdb shows in-frame clones only, minus some. The data show roughly 4,100 clones, around four fifths seen once. The sample originates from a study of brain metastases from non-small cell lung cancer. This CDR3 spans 11 amino acids. With 2 bases removed from V and 13 bases from J, the gap between germline ends came to 15 bases. Germline V CDR1 and CDR2: SQVTM, ANQGSEA. This chain links TRBV29-1 with TRBJ2-7, with a possible D match to TRBD1 (5 bases). Sequencing used tumor-adjacent normal tissue. This TCR derives from a donor at least 40 years old with non-small cell lung cancer. The CDR3 loop is CSVESRTRIYF. The DNA for the CDR3 is TGCAGCGTTGAATCAAGGACACGGATTTACTTC.